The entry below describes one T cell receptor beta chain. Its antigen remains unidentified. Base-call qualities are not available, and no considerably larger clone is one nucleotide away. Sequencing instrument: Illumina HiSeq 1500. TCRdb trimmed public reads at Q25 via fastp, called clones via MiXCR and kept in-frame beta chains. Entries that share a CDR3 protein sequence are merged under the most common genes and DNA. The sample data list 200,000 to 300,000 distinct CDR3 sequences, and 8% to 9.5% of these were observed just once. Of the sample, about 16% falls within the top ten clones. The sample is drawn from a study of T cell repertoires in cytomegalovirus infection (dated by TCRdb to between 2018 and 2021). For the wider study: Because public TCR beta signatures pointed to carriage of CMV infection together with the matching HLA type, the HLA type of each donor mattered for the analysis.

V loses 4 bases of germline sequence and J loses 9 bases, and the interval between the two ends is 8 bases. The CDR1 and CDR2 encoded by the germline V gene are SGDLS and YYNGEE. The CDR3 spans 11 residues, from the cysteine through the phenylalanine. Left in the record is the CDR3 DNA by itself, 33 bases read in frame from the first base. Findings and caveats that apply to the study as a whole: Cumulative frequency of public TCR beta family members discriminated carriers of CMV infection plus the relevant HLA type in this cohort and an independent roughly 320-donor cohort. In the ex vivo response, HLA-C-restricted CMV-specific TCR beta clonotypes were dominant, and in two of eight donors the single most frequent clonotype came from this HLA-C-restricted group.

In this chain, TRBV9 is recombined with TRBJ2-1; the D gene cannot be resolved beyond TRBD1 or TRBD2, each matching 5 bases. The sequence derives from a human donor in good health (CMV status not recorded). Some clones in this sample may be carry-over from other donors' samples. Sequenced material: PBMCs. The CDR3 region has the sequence CASSPGPEQFF. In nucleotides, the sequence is TGTGCCAGCAGCCCGGGACCTGAGCAGTTCTTC.